This TCR beta chain is from a study of cytomegalovirus exposure and HLA in healthy donors. This CDR3 comprises 14 residues. Trimming left V 2 bases short and J 1 base short, with 6 bases between. Germline V gene lookup returns CDR1 KGHSH and CDR2 LQKENI. Findings of the study overall: Most TCRs appeared rarely, but some public TCRs recurred in many donors. It was reported in a later analysis that an Asian-associated ancestry cluster showed fewer N-insertions than the approximately 670-donor mean. The presence/absence work took it that sequencing depth was about the same across donors. V- and J-gene trimming in TCR beta was tied to a missense DCLRE1C variant by an analysis performed later.

About this clone: Its antigen is as yet unknown.

PCR was performed using 60 Vbeta and 13 Jbeta primers. The method was immunoSEQ multiplex PCR; TCRdb's version includes in-frame clones alone and lacks a portion of them. The repertoire holds 40,000 or so clones, with around 68% as singletons. The chain is built from TRBV18 and TRBJ1-5; no clear D gene. This receptor was obtained from a man in his forties in good health and CMV-seronegative. The sequenced sample was PBMCs. The CDR3 protein is CASSPSGSNQPQHF. The CDR3 region has the DNA TGTGCCAGCTCACCATCGGGGAGCAATCAGCCCCAGCATTTT.